The present entry profiles one TCR beta chain with its context. Its antigen is still unknown. The sample belongs to a study of OX40 agonist ivuxolimab in advanced cancers. The method was immunoSEQ multiplex PCR; TCRdb's version includes in-frame clones alone and lacks a portion of them. This table has under 80,000 clones, 88% appearing once. Study results and limitations: Partial responders treated at 0.1-3.0 mg/kg exhibited clonal expansion among the lowest measured.

The CDR3 sequence is 15 residues long. Per germline, CDR1 MGHDK and CDR2 SYGVNS. The V gene lost 9 bases and the J gene lost 2 bases, with 16 bases spanning the gap. The receptor was derived from an adult with an advanced solid tumor such as melanoma, head and neck, liver or kidney cancer. The chain recombines TRBV25-1 with TRBJ1-4; the D gene is possibly TRBD1 (5 bases). The sample here was CD4+ or CD8+ T cells sorted from blood, taken in a trial of the OX40 agonist ivuxolimab. CDR3 nucleotides: TGTGCCAGTACGCCTACGGGGGGGACTAATGAAAAACTGTTTTTT. Its protein is CASTPTGGTNEKLFF.